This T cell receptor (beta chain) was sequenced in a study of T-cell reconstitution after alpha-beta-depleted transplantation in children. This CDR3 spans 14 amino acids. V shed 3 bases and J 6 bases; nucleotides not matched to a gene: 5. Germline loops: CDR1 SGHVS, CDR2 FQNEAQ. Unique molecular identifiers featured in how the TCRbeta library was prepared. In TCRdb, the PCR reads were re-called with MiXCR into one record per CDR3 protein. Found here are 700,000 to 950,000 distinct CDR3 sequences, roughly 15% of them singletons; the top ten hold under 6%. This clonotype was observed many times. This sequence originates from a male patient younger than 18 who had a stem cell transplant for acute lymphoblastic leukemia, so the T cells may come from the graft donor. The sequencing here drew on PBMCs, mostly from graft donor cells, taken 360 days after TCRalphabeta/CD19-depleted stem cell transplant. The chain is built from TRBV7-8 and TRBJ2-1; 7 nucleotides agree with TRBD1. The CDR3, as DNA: TGTGCCAGCAGCTTCCGACAGGGTGGCAATGAGCAGTTCTTC. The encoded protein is CASSFRQGGNEQFF.